This T cell receptor (beta chain) derives from a study of cytomegalovirus exposure and HLA in healthy donors. Across the whole study: In a later analysis, it was reported that the 120 or so validation repertoires had been produced on the same platform as the 500 to 850 repertoires belonging to the first cohort. Whole-study results and caveats: Specificity of a few CMV-associated chains for CMV antigens was verified in vitro. Investigators reported 150 to 200 TCR beta chains as tied to cytomegalovirus. Diagnosis of cytomegalovirus status made by the classifier reportedly showed high specificity and sensitivity.

A remark on this clone: What it binds is unknown.

Germline assignment: CDR1 DFQATT and CDR2 SNEGSKA (reference sequence). Between the trimmed V and J ends, which lost 1 base and 11 bases, there was a span of 8 bases. There are 10 residues in the CDR3. Clones were sequenced by immunoSEQ multiplex PCR, and TCRdb holds only the in-frame ones, with some missing. The sample records fewer than 75,000 clones, about 95% being singletons. The TCR originated in a woman between 18 and 30 years old in good health and CMV-seropositive. The genes are TRBV20-1 and TRBJ1-2; possibly TRBD1 for D (6 bases). Sequenced: PBMCs. As DNA, the CDR3 is TGCAGTGCTAGAGTAACAGGGTACACCTTC. Translated, it gives CSARVTGYTF.